This TCR beta chain stems from a study of blood T cell repertoires in COVID-19 (dated by TCRdb to 2018 to 2020). With respect to the entire study: Samples from collaborators originated in the United States, Italy and Spain and spanned both the acute and convalescent phases of COVID-19. The material from the prospective study consisted of cDNA or gDNA derived from T cells, B-cell-depleted T cells, or PBMCs. The dataset comprised deeply sampled blood TCRbeta repertoires from subjects exposed to, actively infected with, or recovered from COVID-19. The repertoires were made available in a free public database intended to serve as a resource for research on the immune response to SARS-CoV-2. Samples came from the ongoing ImmuneRACE study (first 160 participants) plus 1,254 subjects from 6 global collaborators. Nearly every sample came with metadata listing a de-identified subject ID, COVID-19 status, age in years and sex. HLA class I and class II types, where available, came from metadata supplied by the sample provider rather than from assay-based typing. Points the paper makes about the study in general: The quantity of clinical and demographic metadata differed by source and by participant and was supplied without curation.

TCRbeta CDR3 regions were amplified from genomic DNA by means of the immunoSEQ Assay, a bias-controlled multiplex PCR. Concerning the study's data processing: The number of nucleated cells in each sample was estimated from the amplification of reference gene primers within the assay. Sequence reads were collapsed and filtered to measure the absolute abundance of every unique TCRbeta CDR3 rearrangement. For each sample, productive Simpson clonality was calculated as the square root of Simpson's diversity index across productive rearrangements. Here the immuneACCESS table is served through TCRdb, limited to in-frame sequences with V and J called. Missing clones are a known gap in these copies; in checked studies unresolved V genes cover under half, and the rest lacks a known reason. The DNA gave D and trimming, while V, J and clone size come from that table. This sample has 220,000 or so clones in its table, and 70% to 85% of those were observed once. The ten largest clonotypes hold roughly 3.5% of the sample.

Of note for this clone: It has no known antigen specificity. Qualities for individual bases were not recorded, and no much larger clone is one base off.

The CDR3 spans 15 residues, from the cysteine through the phenylalanine. Of all the DNA, just the CDR3 is kept, 45 bases in frame from base 1. For CDR1 and CDR2, the germline V gene lists SGHVS and FNYEAQ. V is pruned by 0 bases and J by 1 base, leaving 2 bases of the junction without a gene match. Enrolling through a virtual design, the prospective study's participants ranged in age from roughly 18 to 90 years and lived across roughly 24 United States geographic areas. Cohort assignment in the prospective study relied on participant-reported clinical history from a screening survey and a study questionnaire. Recovered participants in ImmuneRACE Cohort 3 were defined by two consecutive negative NP/OP PCR tests, clearance by a healthcare professional, or resolution of symptoms. Each participant in the prospective study had whole blood, serum and a nasopharyngeal or oropharyngeal swab collected by mobile phlebotomists. Over a roughly 2-month period, participants in the prospective study had the option of providing additional blood draws and questionnaires. Blood samples from the prospective study were shipped frozen or at room temperature prior to DNA extraction.

The TCR sequence derives from a woman aged 60 to 75 who had recovered from COVID-19. The chain is encoded by TRBV7-6 joined to TRBJ1-1, and 7 bases in between align with TRBD1. Sequenced material: PBMCs or T cells enriched from blood (not recorded which). The DNA sequence is given as TGTGCCAGCAGCTTAGCGAGGACAGGGAACACTGAAGCTTTCTTT. This codes for CASSLARTGNTEAFF.